The sample holds many counts of the clone carrying this T cell receptor (beta chain). What it binds is not known. These data are taken from a study of breast tumors, draining lymph nodes, adjacent tissues. Using its own MiXCR run on the multiplex PCR reads, TCRdb lists one record per CDR3 protein. The table records nearly 200,000 distinct CDR3 sequences, approximately 30% of them present only once. Study findings and constraints: Findings are consistent with lymph node origin and intratumoral expansion of most tumor T cells.

Samples came from axillary lymph nodes draining the breast cancer. The V gene lost 4 bases and the J gene lost 0 bases, with 7 bases spanning the gap. There are 15 residues in the CDR3. This receptor was taken from a female donor with breast cancer. Some clones in this sample may be carry-over from other donors' samples. The sequencing sample was made of axillary lymph node tissue. V usage is TRBV12-3 or TRBV12-4 and J usage is TRBJ2-6, with D perhaps matching TRBD1 (5 bases). CDR3 nucleotides: TGTGCCAGCAGTTCCGACAGCTCTGGGGCCAACGTCCTGACTTTC. This encodes CASSSDSSGANVLTF.